The 28 T cell receptor beta chains presented below share a single source sample, sequenced in a study of blood T cell repertoires in COVID-19. Data came from immunoSEQ multiplex PCR; TCRdb stores just in-frame clones and leaves some out. The sample comprises about 380,000 clones, roughly 90% of which are singletons, and 2.5% to 3% rests with the top ten. The specimen sequenced was PBMCs or T cells enriched from blood (not recorded which). These TCRs come from a woman in her twenties or thirties who had recovered from COVID-19.

V is TRBV7-3 and J is TRBJ1-2, with TRBD1 identical over 7 bases. This CDR3 is built from 12 residues. CDR1 SGHTA and CDR2 FQGTGA come from the germline V gene. Trimming took 3 bases from V and 7 from J; bases not matched to a gene: 2. CDR3 region: CASSFAGGGYTF. The CDR3 nucleotides are TGTGCCAGCAGCTTCGCAGGGGGTGGCTACACCTTC.

The rearrangement joins TRBV3-1 (or the pseudogene TRBV3-2) to TRBJ2-7; 7 bases are shared with TRBD1. This CDR3 is 14 amino acids long. V lost 4 bases and J lost 2; bases outside the gene matches: 5. Germline CDR1 and CDR2: LGHDT and YNNKEL (reference sequence). The CDR3 loop reads CASSPQGITYEQYF. The CDR3 region has the DNA TGTGCCAGCAGCCCACAGGGGATAACCTACGAGCAGTACTTC.

The chain carries TRBV30 and TRBJ1-1, with D maybe TRBD1 (5 bases). The germline V gene encodes CDR1 GTSNPN and CDR2 SVGIG (reference sequence). V lost 5 bases and J 0 bases, leaving 13 bases between the germline ends. The CDR3 has 14 residues. CDR3 bases: TGTGCCTGGGGCTTGGACATGCTGAACACTGAAGCTTTCTTT. Translation: CAWGLDMLNTEAFF.

For the CDR3, the DNA is TGTGCCAGCAGCCTTATTCGTAGCAATCAGCCCCAGCATTTT. Translation: CASSLIRSNQPQHF. The gene calls are TRBV27 and TRBJ1-5; D not resolved. The V end lost 6 bases, the J end lost 0 bases, and 9 bases lay between the germline ends. Germline values: CDR1 MNHEY, CDR2 SMNVEV (reference sequence). CDR3 length equals 14 residues.

The gene calls are TRBV10-2 and TRBJ1-5; D not resolved. The germline gives CDR1 WSHSY, CDR2 SAAADI. The CDR3 runs to 13 residues. Trimming took off 0 bases at V and 7 bases at J, with 7 bases between the two ends. CDR3 coding DNA: TGCGCCAGCAGTGAGTCGAGGGAACAGCCCCAGCATTTT. Protein product: CASSESREQPQHF.

The chain recombines TRBV3-1 (or the pseudogene TRBV3-2) with TRBJ2-7; 12 nucleotides line up with TRBD2. Germline trimming cut 0 bases from V and 2 bases from J; bases unmatched to any gene: 2. This CDR3 is 16 amino acids long. Per the germline V gene, CDR1 is LGHDT and CDR2 is YNNKEL (reference sequence). The DNA for the CDR3 is TGTGCCAGCAGCCAAGATAGGACTAGCGGGGCCTACGAGCAGTACTTC. Amino acids: CASSQDRTSGAYEQYF.

The chain is built from TRBV20-1 and TRBJ1-2, with 8 bases lining up with TRBD1. CDR3 length equals 16 residues. Germline values: CDR1 DFQATT, CDR2 SNEGSKA (reference sequence). Unmatched junction bases numbered 9, after V lost 3 bases and J lost 0 bases. CDR3 loop: CSASISGGYPNYGYTF. The CDR3 DNA sequence: TGCAGTGCTAGTATCTCAGGGGGCTACCCTAACTATGGCTACACCTTC.

The gene calls are TRBV4-1 and TRBJ2-5; 8 bases match TRBD1. Germline CDR1 reads MGHRA; CDR2 reads YSYEKL. V shed 3 bases and J 5 bases; nucleotides not matched to a gene: 5. The CDR3 has 14 amino acids. The CDR3 protein is CASSQGTGRETQYF. The CDR3 coding sequence is TGCGCCAGCAGCCAGGGGACAGGACGGGAGACCCAGTACTTC.

The gene calls are TRBV11-2 and TRBJ1-1; tentatively, D is TRBD1 (5 bases). Looked up from germline, CDR1 is SGHAT and CDR2 is FQNNGV. The CDR3 is 12 amino acids. The ends were cut back, 7 bases at V and 5 bases at J, with 11 bases in the middle. CDR3 region: CASTLGVTEAFF. The CDR3 nucleotides read TGTGCCAGCACCCTAGGGGTAACTGAAGCTTTCTTT.

The V gene is TRBV10-3, the J gene TRBJ2-3, with 9 nucleotides matching TRBD2. Trimming took 7 bases from V and 0 from J; bases not matched to a gene: 8. Per the germline V gene, CDR1 is ENHRY and CDR2 is SYGVKD. CDR3 length: 16 residues. Here the CDR3 reads CAIMEGAGGSTDTQYF. CDR3 nucleotide sequence: TGTGCCATCATGGAAGGAGCGGGGGGTAGCACAGATACGCAGTATTTT.

The V call is TRBV19, the J call TRBJ2-7; 7 bases align to TRBD2. CDR3 length: 15 amino acids. Germline CDR1 reads LNHDA; CDR2 reads SQIVND (reference sequence). The V and J ends lost 1 base and 0 bases, in that order; junction bases with no gene match: 3. CDR3 loop: CASSIGLAVSYEQYF. The CDR3 bases are TGTGCCAGTAGTATAGGACTAGCTGTCTCCTACGAGCAGTACTTC.

The chain carries TRBV6-1 and TRBJ1-2, with a possible D match to TRBD1 (6 bases). Germline V CDR1 and CDR2: MNHNS, SASEGT. V lost 3 bases, J lost 0 bases, and 17 bases lay in between. The CDR3 extends over 17 amino acids. DNA of the CDR3: TGTGCCAGCAGTGATATCGCCGGGACACCCTCTAACTATGGCTACACCTTC. This sequence encodes CASSDIAGTPSNYGYTF.

This rearrangement joins TRBV6-2 or TRBV6-3 to TRBJ1-4; D is ambiguous. V gave up 2 bases and J gave up 8 bases, with 15 bases separating them. The CDR3 has 15 residues. Germline V gives CDR1 MNHEY, CDR2 SVGEGT. The CDR3 protein is CASSYIGEMTEKLFF. The CDR3 bases are TGTGCCAGCAGTTACATCGGGGAAATGACGGAAAAACTGTTTTTT.

The rearrangement links TRBV10-3 to TRBJ2-3; 11 bases match TRBD2. The CDR3 has 16 amino acids. Germline V gives CDR1 ENHRY, CDR2 SYGVKD. V shed 1 base, J shed 2 bases, and the junction held 2 bases outside the gene matches. The CDR3 DNA sequence: TGTGCCATCAGTGAGTTAGCGGGGGGGACCACAGATACGCAGTATTTT. Its protein is CAISELAGGTTDTQYF.

This chain uses TRBV2 with TRBJ2-7; 8 bases are a match to TRBD1. Germline V CDR1 and CDR2: SNHLY, FYNNEI. The CDR3 spans 14 residues. Trimming cost V 6 bases and J 3 bases; bases outside gene matches: 7. CDR3 in DNA: TGTGCCAGCAGGGACTCCGGGACAGGCTACGAGCAGTACTTC. It yields the protein CASRDSGTGYEQYF. Looking up the rest from reference TRBV2 and TRBJ2-7 gives the full variable domain: EPEVTQTPSHQVTQMGQEVILRCVPISNHLYFYWYRQILGQKVEFLVSFYNNEISEKSEIFDDQFSVERPDGSNFTLKIRSTKLEDSAMYFCASRDSGTGYEQYFGPGTRLTVT.

This chain connects TRBV9 to TRBJ1-5; D remains unclear. The CDR3 contains 15 residues. Germline CDR1 reads SGDLS; CDR2 reads YYNGEE. The V gene lost 2 bases and the J gene lost 4 bases, with 13 bases spanning the gap. The CDR3 DNA follows: TGTGCCAGCAGCGTCGGTCAGGCGACGAATCAGCCCCAGCATTTT. Translating gives CASSVGQATNQPQHF.

The chain uses TRBV2 and TRBJ1-5; TRBD1 is a possible D gene (5 bases). This CDR3 region has 15 residues. V lost 2 bases and J 4 bases, leaving 12 bases between the germline ends. The V gene's germline CDR1 is SNHLY and CDR2 FYNNEI. This CDR3 is CASSEMIGGNQPQHF. DNA for the CDR3: TGTGCCAGCAGTGAAATGATCGGGGGGAATCAGCCCCAGCATTTT. Filled out from reference TRBV2 and TRBJ1-5, the complete variable domain reads EPEVTQTPSHQVTQMGQEVILRCVPISNHLYFYWYRQILGQKVEFLVSFYNNEISEKSEIFDDQFSVERPDGSNFTLKIRSTKLEDSAMYFCASSEMIGGNQPQHFGDGTRLSIL.

This clone showed up just once. The chain uses TRBV19 and TRBJ2-3; D uncertain. Trimming shortened V by 2 bases and J by 0 bases, and 12 bases separated the two germline ends. CDR1 is LNHDA, CDR2 SQIVND, per germline (reference sequence). The length of the CDR3 is 16 residues. The CDR3 region has the DNA TGTGCCAGTAGTATATCTGGCGGAACTAGCACAGATACGCAGTATTTT. Translating gives CASSISGGTSTDTQYF. The variable domain in full, completed from reference TRBV19 and TRBJ2-3, reads DGGITQSPKYLFRKEGQNVTLSCEQNLNHDAMYWYRQDPGQGLRLIYYSQIVNDFQKGDIAEGYSVSREKKESFPLTVTSAQKNPTAFYLCASSISGGTSTDTQYFGPGTRLTVL.

The sample holds a few counts of this clone. The V gene is TRBV3-1 (or the pseudogene TRBV3-2), the J gene TRBJ2-7, with 9 nucleotides matching TRBD2. The CDR3 sequence is 16 residues long. V gave up 3 bases and J gave up 0 bases; unmatched junction bases: 6. Per the germline V gene, CDR1 is LGHDT and CDR2 is YNNKEL (reference sequence). The CDR3 DNA sequence: TGTGCCAGCAGCCAGGGTCTAGCGGGGAGCTCCTACGAGCAGTACTTC. It encodes CASSQGLAGSSYEQYF.

The chain is built from TRBV4-1 and TRBJ1-3, with a tentative D call TRBD1 (5 bases). The CDR3 extends over 14 amino acids. Germline V gives CDR1 MGHRA, CDR2 YSYEKL. V lost 7 bases and J 3 bases, leaving 13 bases between the germline ends. DNA for the CDR3: TGCGCCAGCACCGAGGGAGGGGTTGGAAACACCATATATTTT. It yields the protein CASTEGGVGNTIYF.

In this sample, this clone turned up once. The chain uses TRBV5-1 and TRBJ1-5; possibly TRBD1 for D (5 bases). CDR3 length: 15 amino acids. CDR1 and CDR2 (germline): SGHRS, YFSETQ. V shed 3 bases and J shed 6 bases, with 16 bases lying between them. This CDR3 reads CASSSQGGAGQPQHF. The CDR3 region has the DNA TGCGCCAGCAGCTCCCAGGGTGGTGCAGGTCAGCCCCAGCATTTT.

The V and J genes are TRBV6-2 or TRBV6-3 and TRBJ2-7; D might be TRBD1 (6 bases). Trimming shortened V by 5 bases and J by 3 bases, and 20 bases separated the two germline ends. The length of the CDR3 is 16 residues. From germline, CDR1 is MNHEY and CDR2 SVGEGT. The CDR3 is CASSARNPGHYYEQYF. CDR3 DNA: TGTGCCAGCAGTGCCCGGAATCCGGGACACTACTACGAGCAGTACTTC.

The chain uses TRBV18 and TRBJ2-1; 7 bases fit TRBD2. The V segment lost 2 bases and the J segment 9 bases; nucleotides outside the gene matches: 7. Germline V gives CDR1 KGHSH, CDR2 LQKENI. CDR3 length: 14 amino acids. CDR3 in DNA: TGTGCCAGCTCACCAAGAGCCGCGGGAGTTGAGCAGTTCTTC. Residues: CASSPRAAGVEQFF.

The CDR3 sequence: CSAGLAGVSETQYF. DNA of the CDR3: TGCAGCGCGGGACTAGCGGGAGTCAGCGAGACCCAGTACTTC. The chain carries TRBV29-1 and TRBJ2-5, with 14 bases fitting TRBD2. Germline trimming cut 7 bases from V and 5 bases from J; bases unmatched to any gene: 6. The CDR3 spans 14 residues. CDR1 is SQVTM and CDR2 is ANQGSEA in the germline V gene. The full variable domain, with the rest looked up from reference TRBV29-1 and TRBJ2-5, is SAVISQKPSRDICQRGTSLTIQCQVDSQVTMMFWYRQQPGQSLTLIATANQGSEATYESGFVIDKFPISRPNLTFSTLTVSNMSPEDSSIYLCSAGLAGVSETQYFGPGTRLLVL.

The chain uses TRBV5-1 and TRBJ1-1, with D perhaps matching TRBD1 (6 bases). From germline, CDR1 is SGHRS and CDR2 YFSETQ. The CDR3 is 16 amino acids. Trimming removed 1 base from V and 4 bases from J, with 17 bases in between. CDR3 amino acids: CASSLLAGELGTEAFF. The CDR3 region has the DNA TGCGCCAGCAGCTTGTTGGCAGGGGAATTGGGCACTGAAGCTTTCTTT.

This chain joins TRBV2 and TRBJ1-1; D may be TRBD1 (6 bases). Trimming shortened V by 8 bases and J by 7 bases, and 11 bases separated the two germline ends. The germline gives CDR1 SNHLY, CDR2 FYNNEI. The CDR3 is 11 residues long. The CDR3: CASSTDSEAFF. The CDR3 nucleotides are TGTGCCAGCTCTACGGACAGTGAAGCTTTCTTT. The entire variable domain, with the rest obtained from reference TRBV2 and TRBJ1-1, is as follows: EPEVTQTPSHQVTQMGQEVILRCVPISNHLYFYWYRQILGQKVEFLVSFYNNEISEKSEIFDDQFSVERPDGSNFTLKIRSTKLEDSAMYFCASSTDSEAFFGQGTRLTVV.

The chain links TRBV11-2 to TRBJ2-7; D may be TRBD1 (6 bases). V was trimmed by 5 bases and J by 3 bases, leaving 14 bases between them. The CDR3 covers 14 residues. Per germline, CDR1 SGHAT and CDR2 FQNNGV. In DNA, the CDR3 is TGTGCCAGCAGCACCCGGACAGTAGTCTACGAGCAGTACTTC. Its translation is CASSTRTVVYEQYF.

The CDR3 bases are TGTGCCATCAGTGAGTACTCCACGGTAGGGGCGCGCGAGCAGTACTTC. It is translated as CAISEYSTVGAREQYF. The V gene is TRBV10-3, the J gene TRBJ2-7; maybe TRBD1 (5 bases). Germline V gene lookup returns CDR1 ENHRY and CDR2 SYGVKD. V lost 1 base and J 6 bases, leaving 19 bases between the germline ends. CDR3 length: 16 amino acids.